This T cell receptor (beta chain) was captured by sequencing in a study of blood T cell repertoires in COVID-19. This table comes from immunoSEQ multiplex PCR, and its TCRdb copy is limited to in-frame clones, with some not included. The repertoire holds 150,000 to 200,000 clones, with around 85% as singletons. The V gene lost 11 bases and the J gene lost 0 bases, with 11 bases spanning the gap. CDR3 size: 13 residues. In germline, CDR1 is MNHEY, CDR2 SVGAGI. V is TRBV6-5 and J is TRBJ2-4, with TRBD2 as a possible D gene (6 bases). The clonotype comes from a man between 65 and 85 years old with active or convalescent COVID-19. Source material: peripheral blood. In DNA form, the CDR3 reads TGTGCCGGGGGGAATATAGCCAAAAACATTCAGTACTTC. This gives the protein CAGGNIAKNIQYF.